The rows below give T cell receptor beta chains drawn from one sample of a study of T cell responses to AZD1222 COVID-19 vaccine. TCRdb's copy holds only in-frame clones and misses some; the assay was immunoSEQ multiplex PCR. The sample includes around 120,000 clones, over 75% seen only once; the top ten take roughly 3.6%. Material: peripheral blood, obtained on day 0 of AZD1222 vaccination. Receptors originate from an adult in good health. The CDR3 runs from the conserved cysteine through the conserved F or W. A D gene is named only where the DNA matches it firmly.

TRBJ1-1 | NA | TRBV20-1 | CSASHLAWDTEAFF
TRBJ1-2 | TRBD1 | TRBV27 | CASSGSWTGVYGYTF
TRBJ2-7 | NA | TRBV12-3/TRBV12-4 | CASTLTGSYEQYF
TRBJ2-5 | TRBD2 | TRBV9 | CASSETSRETQYF
TRBJ1-6 | NA | TRBV9 | CASSPRDTYNSPLHF
TRBJ2-1 | NA | TRBV6-5 | CASMRNEQFF
TRBJ1-2 | NA | TRBV18 | CASSPSGGSDYGYTF
TRBJ2-5 | NA | TRBV4-1 | CASSLNIVGETQYF
TRBJ1-6 | NA | TRBV2 | CASSREYNSPLHF
TRBJ1-5 | NA | TRBV7-9 | CASSLLQGNQPQHF
TRBJ1-1 | NA | TRBV7-9 | CASSPPLWGLEAFF
TRBJ1-2 | NA | TRBV6-4 | CASSEGLGLPAYGYTF
TRBJ2-7 | NA | TRBV7-7 | CASSLGSGDSYEQYF
TRBJ2-7 | NA | TRBV19 | CASSIVWGFSYEQYF
TRBJ2-5 | NA | TRBV25-1 | CASRQDPQETQYF
TRBJ1-2 | NA | TRBV6-5 | CASSYGTQFTF
TRBJ1-3 | NA | TRBV6-2/TRBV6-3 | CASSPGTSGNTIYF
TRBJ1-5 | NA | TRBV6-2/TRBV6-3 | CASSSQGLSNQPQHF
TRBJ1-2 | TRBD1 | TRBV18 | CASSSDRGRGYTF
TRBJ1-4 | NA | TRBV18 | CASSRADNEKLFF
TRBJ1-1 | NA | TRBV2 | CASSPRVEAEAFF
TRBJ1-1 | NA | TRBV29-1 | CSFGQLNTEAFF
TRBJ2-2 | TRBD2 | TRBV19 | CASTYSGGYAGELFF
TRBJ1-2 | NA | TRBV14 | CASSQDRQGNYGYTF
TRBJ2-1 | TRBD1 | TRBV6-4 | CASSAGQAYNEQFF
TRBJ2-7 | NA | TRBV9 | CASSAVGHYEQYF
TRBJ2-3 | NA | TRBV18 | CASSSGSQGDTQYF
TRBJ1-1 | TRBD1 | TRBV14 | CASSGTVGIEAFF
TRBJ2-7 | NA | TRBV11-2 | CASSRTTRASSYEQYF
TRBJ1-2 | NA | TRBV27 | CASSLRGLFGYTF
TRBJ2-5 | NA | TRBV4-2 | CASSQEPRGGETQYF
TRBJ2-2 | NA | TRBV6-1 | CASSEAGEAGELFF
TRBJ2-7 | TRBD2 | TRBV5-8 | CASSLGSGGSNEQYF
TRBJ2-5 | NA | TRBV7-9 | CASSAYTGQETQYF
TRBJ1-2 | NA | TRBV19 | CASRGHLTNYGYTF
TRBJ1-3 | TRBD1 | TRBV7-8 | CASSLGTGSIPSGNTIYF
TRBJ1-2 | NA | TRBV2 | CASSDTPTRGYTF
TRBJ1-4 | NA | TRBV19 | CASSEGGGGEKLFF
TRBJ2-2 | NA | TRBV9 | CASSVVGSVTGELFF
TRBJ1-1 | NA | TRBV20-1 | CSAVPGTEAFF
TRBJ2-7 | TRBD2 | TRBV7-2 | CASSLSSGGSSRSYEQYF
TRBJ1-5 | NA | TRBV6-5 | CASGSDRSGQPQHF
TRBJ1-1 | NA | TRBV12-3/TRBV12-4 | CASSPRNTEAFF
TRBJ1-1 | NA | TRBV5-1 | CASSLDPGVKTEAFF
TRBJ1-6 | NA | TRBV7-9 | CASRTGPPDSPLHF
TRBJ1-4 | NA | TRBV5-4 | CASSPGATNEKLFF
TRBJ2-7 | NA | TRBV5-1 | CASSLDKGTYEQYF
TRBJ2-3 | NA | TRBV21-1 | CASSKESGGTSQPQDKDTQYF
TRBJ1-5 | NA | TRBV11-2 | CASSQSSAGQPQHF
TRBJ1-1 | NA | TRBV3-1/TRBV3-2 | CASSLRAPRGFRNTEAFF
TRBJ2-7 | NA | TRBV5-1 | CASSRGADRFSYEQYF
TRBJ1-3 | NA | TRBV19 | CASSNEGSGLSGNTIYF
TRBJ2-5 | NA | TRBV7-2 | CASSLSTRLSETQYF
TRBJ1-1 | NA | TRBV3-1/TRBV3-2 | CASSLIGGGGTEAFF
TRBJ1-1 | NA | TRBV27 | CASSFSPGALTEAFF
TRBJ1-3 | TRBD1 | TRBV23-1 | CASSQPSGTGDGNTIYF
TRBJ2-2 | TRBD2 | TRBV7-3 | CASSLTSTGAGELFF